The sequence of this T cell receptor beta chain was determined in a study of healthy donors' naive CD4 and CD8 T cells. Whole-study results and caveats: Negatively charged CDR3s marked CD8+ lineage; positively charged CDR3s marked CD4+ lineage.

This clonotype was recorded a few times. Its specificity is unknown. Each TCR library used approximately 500 ng of total RNA and a linear amplification protocol. Each CDR3 protein gets one entry after TCRdb re-called the reads with MiXCR. The repertoire holds about 180,000 distinct CDR3 sequences, with over 60% as singletons. V lost 8 bases, J lost 2 bases, and 10 bases stayed unmatched. CDR1 is KGHDR and CDR2 is SFDVKD in the germline V gene. The CDR3 covers 16 residues. The TCR originated in a pool of human donors in good health; the sample pools cells from several healthy donors. The J gene is TRBJ2-1, the V gene TRBV24-1, with 8 bases aligning to TRBD2. Sequenced sample: naive CD4+ and CD8+ T cells sorted from blood, pooled from several donors. The CDR3 nucleotides read TGTGCCACCATGCCGGGAGGGACCAGCCCCTACAATGAGCAGTTCTTC. Its translation is CATMPGGTSPYNEQFF.